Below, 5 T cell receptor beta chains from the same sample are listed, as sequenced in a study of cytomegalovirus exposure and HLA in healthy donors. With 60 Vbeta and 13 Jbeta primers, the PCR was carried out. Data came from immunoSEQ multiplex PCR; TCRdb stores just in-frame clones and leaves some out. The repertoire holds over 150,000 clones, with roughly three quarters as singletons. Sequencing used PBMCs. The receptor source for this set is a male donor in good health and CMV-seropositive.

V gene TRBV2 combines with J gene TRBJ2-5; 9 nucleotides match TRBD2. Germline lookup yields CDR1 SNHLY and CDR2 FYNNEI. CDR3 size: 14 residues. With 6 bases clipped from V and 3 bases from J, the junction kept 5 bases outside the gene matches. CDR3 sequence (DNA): TGTGCCAGCAGGTGGCGGGGGGGCGAAGAGACCCAGTACTTC. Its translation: CASRWRGGEETQYF.

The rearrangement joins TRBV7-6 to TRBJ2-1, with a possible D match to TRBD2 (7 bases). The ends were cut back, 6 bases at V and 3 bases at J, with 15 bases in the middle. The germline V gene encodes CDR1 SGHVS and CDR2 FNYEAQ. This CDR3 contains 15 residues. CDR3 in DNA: TGTGCCAGCAGTCAACGGGGGGCCAACTACAATGAGCAGTTCTTC. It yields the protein CASSQRGANYNEQFF.

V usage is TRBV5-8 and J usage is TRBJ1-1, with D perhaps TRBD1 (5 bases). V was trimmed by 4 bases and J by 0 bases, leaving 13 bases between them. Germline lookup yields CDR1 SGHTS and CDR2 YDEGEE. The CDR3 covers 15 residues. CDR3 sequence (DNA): TGTGCCAGCAGCCCACGACAGTTCATGAACACTGAAGCTTTCTTT. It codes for CASSPRQFMNTEAFF.

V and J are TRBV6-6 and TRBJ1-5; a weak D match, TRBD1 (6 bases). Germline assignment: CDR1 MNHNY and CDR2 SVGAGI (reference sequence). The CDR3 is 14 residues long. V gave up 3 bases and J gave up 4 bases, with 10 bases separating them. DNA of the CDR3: TGTGCCAGCAGTTATACTACAGGGAATCAGCCCCAGCATTTT. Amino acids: CASSYTTGNQPQHF.

This CDR3 reads CASSVGGGVTEAFF. For the CDR3, the DNA is TGTGCCAGCAGCGTAGGCGGGGGGGTCACTGAAGCTTTCTTT. This chain uses TRBV9 with TRBJ1-1, with D possibly TRBD1 on 5 matching bases. Germline loops: CDR1 SGDLS, CDR2 YYNGEE. V gave up 0 bases and J gave up 4 bases, with 10 bases separating them. The CDR3 runs 14 residues.